Listed below are T cell receptor beta chains from one sample, sequenced in a study of beta chain features in type 1 diabetes. The repertoire was sequenced with immunoSEQ multiplex PCR; TCRdb's copy has only in-frame clones and lacks some. The sample contains more than 150,000 clones, roughly 10% of which appear only once. The sequencing input was central memory CD4+ T cells from blood. The source of these receptors is a man aged 18 to 29 in good health. Both conserved end residues are part of each CDR3. The order of the fields is V gene, J gene, CDR3 protein.

V gene: TRBV9; J gene: TRBJ1-2; CDR3 protein: CASSDGQGGGYTF
V gene: TRBV19; J gene: TRBJ2-1; CDR3 protein: CASSMDQSGNNEQFF
V gene: TRBV14; J gene: TRBJ1-2; CDR3 protein: CASSQSLQAVSGNTF
V gene: TRBV4-2; J gene: TRBJ1-3; CDR3 protein: CASSRQLPGQGAGNTIYF
V gene: TRBV21-1; J gene: TRBJ2-2; CDR3 protein: CASSPRTANTGELFF
V gene: TRBV25-1; J gene: TRBJ1-6; CDR3 protein: CASSEVAGQYSPLHF
V gene: TRBV7-6; J gene: TRBJ1-5; CDR3 protein: CASSLAYSNQPQHF
V gene: TRBV30; J gene: TRBJ1-4; CDR3 protein: CAWSDPGRPNEKLFF
V gene: TRBV25-1; J gene: TRBJ2-7; CDR3 protein: CASSDIGNYEQYF
V gene: TRBV9; J gene: TRBJ1-3; CDR3 protein: CASSVGTEDTIYF
V gene: TRBV7-3; J gene: TRBJ2-5; CDR3 protein: CASSLIRLAETQYF